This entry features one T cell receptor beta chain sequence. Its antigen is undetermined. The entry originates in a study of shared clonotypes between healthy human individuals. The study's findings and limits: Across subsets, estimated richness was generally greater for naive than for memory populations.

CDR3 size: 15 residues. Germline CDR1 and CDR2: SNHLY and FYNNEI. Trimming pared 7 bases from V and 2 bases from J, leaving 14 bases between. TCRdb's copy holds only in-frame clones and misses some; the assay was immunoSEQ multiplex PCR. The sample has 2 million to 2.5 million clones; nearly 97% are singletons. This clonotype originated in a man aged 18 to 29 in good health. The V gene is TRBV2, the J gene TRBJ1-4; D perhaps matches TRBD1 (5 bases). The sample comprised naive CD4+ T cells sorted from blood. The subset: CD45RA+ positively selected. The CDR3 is CASKPLTATNEKLFF. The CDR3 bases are TGTGCCAGCAAGCCGTTGACAGCTACTAATGAAAAACTGTTTTTT.